A single sample is the source of the 3 T cell receptor beta chains below, sequenced in a study of cytomegalovirus exposure and HLA in healthy donors. In the PCR, 60 Vbeta and 13 Jbeta primers were used. TCRdb's copy holds only in-frame clones and misses some; the assay was immunoSEQ multiplex PCR. The sample shows 150,000 or so clones, roughly 80% of them seen only once. Sequences were obtained from PBMCs. Source of these receptors: a woman aged 18-29 years in good health and CMV-seronegative.

The chain carries TRBV6-5 and TRBJ2-7; 7 bases align to TRBD1. The CDR3 consists of 14 residues. J lost 3 bases, V lost 7 bases, and 9 bases had no gene match. Germline V gives CDR1 MNHEY, CDR2 SVGAGI. CDR3 sequence (DNA): TGTGCCAGCAAGTTGAGGGGACAGTTCTACGAGCAGTACTTC. This sequence encodes CASKLRGQFYEQYF.

The chain carries TRBV4-1 and TRBJ1-5; a possible D gene is TRBD1 (6 bases). CDR3 length: 18 residues. Trimming took off 1 base at V and 3 bases at J, with 19 bases between the two ends. Germline V lookup: CDR1 MGHRA, CDR2 YSYEKL. The CDR3 reads CASSQVNLVGAANQPQHF. As DNA, the CDR3 is TGCGCCAGCAGCCAAGTGAACCTTGTGGGGGCCGCCAATCAGCCCCAGCATTTT.

The CDR3 sequence is CASSSPTPGGKNTIYF. The CDR3 DNA reads TGTGCCAGCAGTTCCCCTACGCCAGGGGGGAAAAACACCATATATTTT. The chain couples TRBV28 to TRBJ1-3; 7 bases are shared with TRBD1. This CDR3 region has 16 residues. The V gene end was trimmed by 4 bases and the J gene end by 6 bases; junction bases not matched to a gene: 12. Germline CDR1 and CDR2: MDHEN and SYDVKM.